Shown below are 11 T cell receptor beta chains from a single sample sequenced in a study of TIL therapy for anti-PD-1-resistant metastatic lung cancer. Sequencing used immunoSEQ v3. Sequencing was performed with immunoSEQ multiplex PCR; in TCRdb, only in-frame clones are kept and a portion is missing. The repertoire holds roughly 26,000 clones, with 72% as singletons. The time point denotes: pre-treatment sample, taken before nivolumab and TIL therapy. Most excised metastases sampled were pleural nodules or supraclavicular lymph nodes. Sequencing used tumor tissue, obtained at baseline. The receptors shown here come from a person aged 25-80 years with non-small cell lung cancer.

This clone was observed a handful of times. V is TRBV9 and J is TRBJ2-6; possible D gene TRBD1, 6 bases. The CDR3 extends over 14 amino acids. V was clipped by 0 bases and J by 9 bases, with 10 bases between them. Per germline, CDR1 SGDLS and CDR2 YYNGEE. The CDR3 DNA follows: TGTGCCAGCAGCGTAGCAGGGGAAGGCAACGTCCTGACTTTC. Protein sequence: CASSVAGEGNVLTF.

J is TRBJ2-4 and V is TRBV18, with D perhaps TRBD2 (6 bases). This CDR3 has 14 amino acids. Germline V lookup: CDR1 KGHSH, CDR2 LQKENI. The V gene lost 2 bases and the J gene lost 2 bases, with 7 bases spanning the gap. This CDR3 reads CASSPAGSKNIQYF. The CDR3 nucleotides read TGTGCCAGCTCACCAGCGGGGTCCAAAAACATTCAGTACTTC.

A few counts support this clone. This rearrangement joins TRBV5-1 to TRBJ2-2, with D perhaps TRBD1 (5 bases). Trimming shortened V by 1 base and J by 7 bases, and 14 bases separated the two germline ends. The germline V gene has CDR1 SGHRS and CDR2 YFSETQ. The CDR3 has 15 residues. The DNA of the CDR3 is TGCGCCAGCAGCTTGAATGTTGACAGTATCGGGGAGCTGTTTTTT. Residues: CASSLNVDSIGELFF.

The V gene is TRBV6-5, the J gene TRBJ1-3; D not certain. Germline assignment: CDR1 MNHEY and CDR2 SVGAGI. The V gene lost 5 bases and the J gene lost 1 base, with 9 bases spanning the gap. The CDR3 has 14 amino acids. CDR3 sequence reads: CASSPEFSGNTIYF. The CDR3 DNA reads TGTGCCAGCAGTCCAGAGTTTTCTGGAAACACCATATATTTT.

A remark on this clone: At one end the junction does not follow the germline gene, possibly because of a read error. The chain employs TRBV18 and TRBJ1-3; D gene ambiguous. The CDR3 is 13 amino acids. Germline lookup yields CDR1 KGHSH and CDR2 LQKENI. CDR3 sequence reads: CASSPFPGNTIYF. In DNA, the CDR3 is TGTGCCAGCTCACCGTTTCCTGGGAACACCATATATTTT. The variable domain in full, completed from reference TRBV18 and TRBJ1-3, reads NAGVMQNPRHLVRRRGQEARLRCSPMKGHSHVYWYRQLPEEGLKFMVYLQKENIIDESGMPKERFSAEFPKEGPSILRIQQVVRGDSAAYFCASSPFPGNTIYFGEGSWLTVV.

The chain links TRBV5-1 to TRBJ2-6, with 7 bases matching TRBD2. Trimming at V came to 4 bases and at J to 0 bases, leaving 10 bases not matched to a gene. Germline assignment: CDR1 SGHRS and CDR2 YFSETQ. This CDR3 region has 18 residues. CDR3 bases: TGCGCCAGCAGCCACCGGGACTACCCATTCTCTGGGGCCAACGTCCTGACTTTC. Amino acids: CASSHRDYPFSGANVLTF. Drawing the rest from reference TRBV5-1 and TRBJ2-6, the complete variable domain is KAGVTQTPRYLIKTRGQQVTLSCSPISGHRSVSWYQQTPGQGLQFLFEYFSETQRNKGNFPGRFSGRQFSNSRSEMNVSTLELGDSALYLCASSHRDYPFSGANVLTFGAGSRLTVL.

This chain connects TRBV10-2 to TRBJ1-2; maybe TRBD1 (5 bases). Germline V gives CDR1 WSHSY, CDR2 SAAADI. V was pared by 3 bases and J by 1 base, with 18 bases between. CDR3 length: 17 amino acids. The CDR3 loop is CASSDESGRGGNYGYTF. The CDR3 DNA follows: TGCGCCAGCAGTGATGAGTCGGGCCGTGGGGGTAACTATGGCTACACCTTC.

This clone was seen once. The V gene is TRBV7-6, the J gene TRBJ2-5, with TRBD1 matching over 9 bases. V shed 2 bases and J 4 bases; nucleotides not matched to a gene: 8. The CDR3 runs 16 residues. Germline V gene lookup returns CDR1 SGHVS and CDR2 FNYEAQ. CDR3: CASSLFGTGRAETQYF. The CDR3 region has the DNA TGTGCCAGCAGCTTATTCGGGACAGGGAGGGCAGAGACCCAGTACTTC.

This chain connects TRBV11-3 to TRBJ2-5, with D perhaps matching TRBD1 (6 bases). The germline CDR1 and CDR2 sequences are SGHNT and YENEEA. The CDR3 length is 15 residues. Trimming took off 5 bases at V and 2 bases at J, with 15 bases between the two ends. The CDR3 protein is CASSPRGTPQETQYF. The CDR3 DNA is TGTGCCAGCAGCCCTAGGGGGACACCTCAAGAGACCCAGTACTTC.

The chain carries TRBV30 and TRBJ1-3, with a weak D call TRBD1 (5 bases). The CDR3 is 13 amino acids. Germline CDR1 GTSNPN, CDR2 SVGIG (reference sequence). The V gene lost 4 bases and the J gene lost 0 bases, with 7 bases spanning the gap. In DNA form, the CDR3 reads TGTGCCTGGACCCAGGGCTCTGGAAACACCATATATTTT. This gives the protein CAWTQGSGNTIYF.

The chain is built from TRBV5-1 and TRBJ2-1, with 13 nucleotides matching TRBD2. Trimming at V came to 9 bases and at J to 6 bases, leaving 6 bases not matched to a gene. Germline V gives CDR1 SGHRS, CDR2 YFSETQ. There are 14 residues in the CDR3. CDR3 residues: CATSTSGGPNEQFF. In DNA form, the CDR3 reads TGCGCCACCTCGACTAGCGGGGGGCCCAATGAGCAGTTCTTC.